This T cell receptor (beta chain) was sequenced during a study of somatic mutations in cytotoxic T cells in rheumatoid arthritis. Study-wide background: There were some V beta antibody-stained T-cell populations flow-sorted at nearly 100% purity, and these included V beta1+ cells sequenced for TCRB. Study-wide results and limits: In rheumatoid arthritis patients, unlike healthy controls, CD8+ clonality rose with age. A significant difference in CD8+ T-cell clonality was not found between rheumatoid arthritis patients and age-matched healthy controls.

The V and J ends lost 6 bases and 2 bases respectively, with 7 bases between them. In germline, CDR1 is LNHDA, CDR2 SQIVND (reference sequence). The CDR3 has 12 amino acids. Clones were read by immunoSEQ multiplex PCR, and TCRdb kept only the in-frame ones, dropping some. The profile shows 15,000 or so clones, just under 80% of them singletons. With regard to this clone: Its antigen is not identified.

The receptor was isolated from an adult with rheumatoid arthritis. V gene TRBV19 combines with J gene TRBJ1-2, with TRBD1 as a possible D gene (5 bases). The sample taken for sequencing was CD8+ T cells sorted from blood. CDR3: CASRTGNYGYTF. CDR3 DNA: TGTGCCAGTAGAACAGGAAACTATGGCTACACCTTC.